Reported below is one T cell receptor beta chain. Trimming took 0 bases from V and 4 from J; bases not matched to a gene: 6. The germline CDR1 and CDR2 sequences are ENHRY and SYGVKD. The CDR3 has 15 residues. This sample was taken from a study of T cell repertoires in cytomegalovirus infection. TCRdb reprocessed the reads via MiXCR and lists one record per CDR3 protein. The repertoire has about 260,000 distinct CDR3 sequences, roughly 13% of them found once; the top ten carry roughly 8.9%. The sequence was obtained from a human donor in good health (CMV status not recorded). Some clones in this sample may be carry-over from other donors' samples. The sequencing sample was made of PBMCs. The V and J genes are TRBV10-3 and TRBJ2-7, with TRBD2 matching over 7 bases. In DNA, the CDR3 is TGTGCCATCAGTGAGTCGGGGGGGGAGACTTACGAGCAGTACTTC. It is translated as CAISESGGETYEQYF.